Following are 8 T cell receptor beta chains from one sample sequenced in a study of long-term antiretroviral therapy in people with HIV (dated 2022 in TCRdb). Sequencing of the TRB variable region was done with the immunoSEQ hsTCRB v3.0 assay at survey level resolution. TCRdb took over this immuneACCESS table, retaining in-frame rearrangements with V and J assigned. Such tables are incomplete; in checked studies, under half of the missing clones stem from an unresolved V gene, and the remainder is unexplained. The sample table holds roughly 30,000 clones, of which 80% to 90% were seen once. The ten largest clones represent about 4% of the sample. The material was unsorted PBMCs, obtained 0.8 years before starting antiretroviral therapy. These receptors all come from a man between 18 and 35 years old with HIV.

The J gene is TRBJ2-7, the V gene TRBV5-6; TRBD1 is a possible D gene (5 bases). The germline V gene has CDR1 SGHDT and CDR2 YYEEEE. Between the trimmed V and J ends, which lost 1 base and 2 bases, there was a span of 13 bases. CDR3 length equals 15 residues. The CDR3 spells CASSLTGRNPYEQYF. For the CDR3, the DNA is TGTGCCAGCAGCTTGACAGGCCGTAACCCCTACGAGCAGTACTTC.

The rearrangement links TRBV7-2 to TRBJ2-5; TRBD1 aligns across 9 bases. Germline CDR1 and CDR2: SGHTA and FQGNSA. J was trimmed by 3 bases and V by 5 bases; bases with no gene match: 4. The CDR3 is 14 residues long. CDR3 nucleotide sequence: TGTGCCAGCAGCAGGTGGACAGGGGAAGAGACCCAGTACTTC. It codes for CASSRWTGEETQYF.

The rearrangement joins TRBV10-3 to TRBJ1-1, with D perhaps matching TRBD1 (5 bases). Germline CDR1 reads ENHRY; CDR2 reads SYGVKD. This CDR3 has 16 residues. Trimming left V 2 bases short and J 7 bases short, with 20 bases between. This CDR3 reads CAISEPPRGLGGEAFF. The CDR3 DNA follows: TGTGCCATCAGTGAGCCCCCGCGGGGTTTGGGGGGTGAAGCTTTCTTT.

The CDR3 sequence: CASSLPGHAANYGYTF. DNA of the CDR3: TGCGCCAGCAGCCTACCCGGACACGCAGCTAACTATGGCTACACCTTC. The chain combines TRBV10-1 with TRBJ1-2; D may be TRBD1 (5 bases). Trimming removed 6 bases at V and 0 bases at J, with 17 bases between. Germline-derived CDR1 and CDR2 are WNHNN and SYGVQD (reference sequence). This CDR3 spans 16 amino acids.

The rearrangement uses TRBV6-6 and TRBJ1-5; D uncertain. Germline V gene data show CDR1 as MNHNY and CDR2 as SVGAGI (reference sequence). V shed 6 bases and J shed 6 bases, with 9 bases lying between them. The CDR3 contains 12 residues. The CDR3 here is CASSNAAQPQHF. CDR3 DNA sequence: TGTGCCAGCAGCAACGCCGCTCAGCCCCAGCATTTT.

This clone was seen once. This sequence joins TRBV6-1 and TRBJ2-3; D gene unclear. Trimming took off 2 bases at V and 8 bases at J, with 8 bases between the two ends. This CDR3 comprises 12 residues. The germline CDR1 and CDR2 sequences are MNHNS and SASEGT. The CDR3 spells CASSEFGSTQYF. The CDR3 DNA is TGTGCCAGCAGTGAATTTGGTAGTACGCAGTATTTT.

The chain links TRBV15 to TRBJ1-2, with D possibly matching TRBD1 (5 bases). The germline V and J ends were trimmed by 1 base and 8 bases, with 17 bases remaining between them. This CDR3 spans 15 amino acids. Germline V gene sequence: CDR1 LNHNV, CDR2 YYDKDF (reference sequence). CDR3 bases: TGTGCCACCAGCAGAGGGAGTGCGTTAGAGGGGGGCTACACCTTC. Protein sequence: CATSRGSALEGGYTF.

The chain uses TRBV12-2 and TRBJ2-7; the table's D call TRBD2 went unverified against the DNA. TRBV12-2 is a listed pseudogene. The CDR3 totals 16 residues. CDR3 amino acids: CASRLSPGDSWYEQYF. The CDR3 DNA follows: TGTGCAAGTCGCTTATCTCCGGGGGATAGTTGGTACGAGCAGTACTTC.